The entry below describes one TCR beta chain. Its antigen is not identified. The record originates from a study of cytomegalovirus exposure and HLA in healthy donors. Broader study findings: An analysis done earlier found most TCR beta V segments productive about 87% or about 30% of the time. Differences between HLA loci emerged in a later analysis of TCR association rates, with DRB1 most and HLA-C fewest.

The study ran its PCR with 60 Vbeta and 13 Jbeta primers. TCRdb's copy holds only in-frame clones and misses some; the assay was immunoSEQ multiplex PCR. The table for this sample gives about 170,000 clones. With 1 base clipped from V and 3 bases from J, the junction kept 4 bases outside the gene matches. CDR1 is SGHRS, CDR2 YFSETQ, per germline. This CDR3 has 15 amino acids. The sequenced sample consisted of PBMCs. The rearrangement links TRBV5-1 to TRBJ2-7; 10 nucleotides match TRBD2. The receptor was isolated from a woman aged 55-70 years in good health and CMV-seronegative. The CDR3 DNA sequence: TGCGCCAGCAGCTTGAAACTAGCGGGGAACTACGAGCAGTACTTC. Encoded protein: CASSLKLAGNYEQYF.